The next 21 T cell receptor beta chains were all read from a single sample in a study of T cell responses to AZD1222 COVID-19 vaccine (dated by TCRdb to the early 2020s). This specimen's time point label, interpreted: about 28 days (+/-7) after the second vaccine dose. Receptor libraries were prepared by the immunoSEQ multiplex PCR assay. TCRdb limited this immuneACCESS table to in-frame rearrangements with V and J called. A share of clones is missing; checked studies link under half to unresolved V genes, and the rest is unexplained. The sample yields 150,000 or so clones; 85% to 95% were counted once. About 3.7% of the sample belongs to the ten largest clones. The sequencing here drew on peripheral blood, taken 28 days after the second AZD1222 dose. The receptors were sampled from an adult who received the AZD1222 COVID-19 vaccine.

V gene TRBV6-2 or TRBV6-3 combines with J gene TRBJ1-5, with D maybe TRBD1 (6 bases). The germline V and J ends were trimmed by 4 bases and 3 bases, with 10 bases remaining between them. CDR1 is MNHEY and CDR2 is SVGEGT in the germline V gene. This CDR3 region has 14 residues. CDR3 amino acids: CASSSRGYNQPQHF. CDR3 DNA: TGTGCCAGCAGTTCCAGGGGTTACAATCAGCCCCAGCATTTT.

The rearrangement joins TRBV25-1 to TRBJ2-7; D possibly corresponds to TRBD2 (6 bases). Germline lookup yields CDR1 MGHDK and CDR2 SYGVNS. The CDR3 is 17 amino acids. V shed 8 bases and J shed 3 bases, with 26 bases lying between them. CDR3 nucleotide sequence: TGTGCCAGCGCTAACCCGAGGGAGAGTAGCGGTTACTACGAGCAGTACTTC. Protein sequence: CASANPRESSGYYEQYF.

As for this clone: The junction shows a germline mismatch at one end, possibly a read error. CDR3 sequence (DNA): TGTGCCAGCACCTTACAGGGGAACACTGAAGCTTTCTTT. This codes for CASTLQGNTEAFF. V gene TRBV7-2 combines with J gene TRBJ1-1; D is possibly TRBD1 (6 bases). Germline V gives CDR1 SGHTA, CDR2 FQGNSA. The CDR3 contains 13 residues.

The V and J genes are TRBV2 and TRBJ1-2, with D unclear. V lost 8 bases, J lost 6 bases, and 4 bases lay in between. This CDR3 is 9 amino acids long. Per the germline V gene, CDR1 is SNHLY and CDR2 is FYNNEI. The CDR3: CASGDGYTF. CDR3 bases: TGTGCCAGCGGGGATGGCTACACCTTC.

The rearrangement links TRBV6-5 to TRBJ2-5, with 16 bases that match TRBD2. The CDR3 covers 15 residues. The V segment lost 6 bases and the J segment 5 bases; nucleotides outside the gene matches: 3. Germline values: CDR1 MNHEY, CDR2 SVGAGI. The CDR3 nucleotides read TGTGCCAGCAGCTTGGGACTAGCGGGAGGGGAGACCCAGTACTTC. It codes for CASSLGLAGGETQYF.

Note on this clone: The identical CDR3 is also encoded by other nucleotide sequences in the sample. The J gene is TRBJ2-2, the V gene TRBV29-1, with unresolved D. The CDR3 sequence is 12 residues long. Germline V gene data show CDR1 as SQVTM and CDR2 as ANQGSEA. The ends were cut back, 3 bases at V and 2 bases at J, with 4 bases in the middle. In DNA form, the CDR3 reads TGCAGCGTTGACCCCAACACCGGGGAGCTGTTTTTT. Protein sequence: CSVDPNTGELFF.

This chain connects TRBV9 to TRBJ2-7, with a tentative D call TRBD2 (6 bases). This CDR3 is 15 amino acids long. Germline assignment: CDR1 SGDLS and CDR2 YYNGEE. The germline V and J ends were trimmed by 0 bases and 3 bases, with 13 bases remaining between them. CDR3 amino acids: CASSVGGGPVYEQYF. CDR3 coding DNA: TGTGCCAGCAGCGTAGGCGGAGGGCCCGTCTACGAGCAGTACTTC.

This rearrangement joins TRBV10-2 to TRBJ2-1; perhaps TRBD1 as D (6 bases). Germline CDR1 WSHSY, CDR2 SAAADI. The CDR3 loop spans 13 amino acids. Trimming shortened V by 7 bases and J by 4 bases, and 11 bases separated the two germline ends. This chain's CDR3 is CASTQGPYNEQFF. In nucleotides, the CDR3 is TGCGCCAGCACCCAGGGGCCTTACAATGAGCAGTTCTTC.

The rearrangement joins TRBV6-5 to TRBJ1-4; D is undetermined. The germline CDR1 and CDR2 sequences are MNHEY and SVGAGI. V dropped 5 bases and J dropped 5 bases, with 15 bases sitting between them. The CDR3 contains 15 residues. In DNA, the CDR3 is TGTGCCAGCAGTCGAAACTGGAGGTTAAATGAAAAACTGTTTTTT. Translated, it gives CASSRNWRLNEKLFF.

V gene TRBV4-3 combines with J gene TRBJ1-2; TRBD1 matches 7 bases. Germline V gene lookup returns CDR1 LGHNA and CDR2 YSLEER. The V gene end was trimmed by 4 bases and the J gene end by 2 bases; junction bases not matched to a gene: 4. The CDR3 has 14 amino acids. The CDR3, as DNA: TGCGCCAGCAGCCGCCTGGGACAGAACTATGGCTACACCTTC. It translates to CASSRLGQNYGYTF.

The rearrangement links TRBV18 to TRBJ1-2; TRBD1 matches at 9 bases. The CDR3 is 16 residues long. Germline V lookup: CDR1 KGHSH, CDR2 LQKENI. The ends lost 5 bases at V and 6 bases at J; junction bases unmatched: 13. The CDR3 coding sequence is TGTGCCAGCTCAACCCGGGACAGGGAAGTGGCTAATGGCTACACCTTC. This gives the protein CASSTRDREVANGYTF. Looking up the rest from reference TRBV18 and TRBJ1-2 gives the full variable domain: NAGVMQNPRHLVRRRGQEARLRCSPMKGHSHVYWYRQLPEEGLKFMVYLQKENIIDESGMPKERFSAEFPKEGPSILRIQQVVRGDSAAYFCASSTRDREVANGYTFGSGTRLTVV.

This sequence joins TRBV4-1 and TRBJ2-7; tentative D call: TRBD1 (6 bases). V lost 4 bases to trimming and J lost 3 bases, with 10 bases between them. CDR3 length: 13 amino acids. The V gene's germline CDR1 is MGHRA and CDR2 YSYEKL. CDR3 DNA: TGCGCCAGCAGCCTTGGACAGAACTACGAGCAGTACTTC. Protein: CASSLGQNYEQYF.

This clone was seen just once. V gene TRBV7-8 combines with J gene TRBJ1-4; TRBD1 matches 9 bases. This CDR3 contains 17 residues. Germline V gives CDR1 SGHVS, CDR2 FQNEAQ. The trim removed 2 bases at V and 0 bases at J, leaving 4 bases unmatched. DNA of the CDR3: TGTGCCAGCAGCTTACTACAGGGGGCGACAACTAATGAAAAACTGTTTTTT. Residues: CASSLLQGATTNEKLFF.

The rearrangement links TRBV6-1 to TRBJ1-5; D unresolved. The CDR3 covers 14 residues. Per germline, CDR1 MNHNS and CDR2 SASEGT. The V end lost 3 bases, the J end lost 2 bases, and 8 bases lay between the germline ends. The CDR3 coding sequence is TGTGCCAGCAGTGAGACGACGGGCAATCAGCCCCAGCATTTT. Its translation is CASSETTGNQPQHF.

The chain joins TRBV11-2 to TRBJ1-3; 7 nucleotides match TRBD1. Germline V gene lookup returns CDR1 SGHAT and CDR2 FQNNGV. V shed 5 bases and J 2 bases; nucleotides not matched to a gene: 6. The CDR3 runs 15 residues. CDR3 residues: CASSRGGTAGNTIYF. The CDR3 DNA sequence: TGTGCCAGCAGCCGAGGGGGGACAGCTGGAAACACCATATATTTT.

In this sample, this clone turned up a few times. The CDR3 DNA sequence: TGTGCTAGTGGTTTGGGGGGACAAACCCGCTCGTATTTT. Its translation: CASGLGGQTRSYF. The gene calls are TRBV12-5 and TRBJ2-3; D is perhaps TRBD1 (6 bases). CDR1 is LGHNT and CDR2 is FRNRAP in the germline V gene. V was trimmed by 1 base and J by 14 bases, leaving 16 bases between them. CDR3 length: 13 residues.

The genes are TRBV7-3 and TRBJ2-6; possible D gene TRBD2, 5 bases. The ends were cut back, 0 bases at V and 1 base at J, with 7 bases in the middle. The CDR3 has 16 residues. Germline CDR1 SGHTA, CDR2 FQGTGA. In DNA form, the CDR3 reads TGTGCCAGCAGCTTAACCCGGGGATCTGGGGCCAACGTCCTGACTTTC. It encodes CASSLTRGSGANVLTF.

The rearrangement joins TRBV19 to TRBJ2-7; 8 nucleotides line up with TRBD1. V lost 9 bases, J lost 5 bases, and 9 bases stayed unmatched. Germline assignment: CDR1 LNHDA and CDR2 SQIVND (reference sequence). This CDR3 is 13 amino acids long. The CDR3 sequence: CASQGARTHEQYF. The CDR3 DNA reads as TGTGCCAGCCAGGGGGCGCGGACCCACGAGCAGTACTTC. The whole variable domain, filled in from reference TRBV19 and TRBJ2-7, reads DGGITQSPKYLFRKEGQNVTLSCEQNLNHDAMYWYRQDPGQGLRLIYYSQIVNDFQKGDIAEGYSVSREKKESFPLTVTSAQKNPTAFYLCASQGARTHEQYFGPGTRLTVT.

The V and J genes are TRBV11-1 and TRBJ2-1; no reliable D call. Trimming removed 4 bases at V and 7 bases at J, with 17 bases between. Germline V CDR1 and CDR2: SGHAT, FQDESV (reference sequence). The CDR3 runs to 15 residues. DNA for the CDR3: TGTGCCAGCAGCTACTTACCCAGTACAGTAAATGAGCAGTTCTTC. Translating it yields CASSYLPSTVNEQFF.

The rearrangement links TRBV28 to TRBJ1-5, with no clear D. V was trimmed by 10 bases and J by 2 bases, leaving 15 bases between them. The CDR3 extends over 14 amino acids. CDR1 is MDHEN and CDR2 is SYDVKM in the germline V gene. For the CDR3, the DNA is TGTGCCACCTCCTTTTGGGGAGGCAATCAGCCCCAGCATTTT. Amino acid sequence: CATSFWGGNQPQHF.

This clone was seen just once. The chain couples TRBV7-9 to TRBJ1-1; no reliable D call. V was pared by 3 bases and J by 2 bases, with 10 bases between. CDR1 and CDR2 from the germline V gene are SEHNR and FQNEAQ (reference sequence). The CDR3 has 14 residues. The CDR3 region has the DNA TGTGCCAGCAGCTTCGGACGATCTAACACTGAAGCTTTCTTT. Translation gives CASSFGRSNTEAFF.